This TCR beta chain was documented in a study of T-cell reconstitution after alpha-beta-depleted transplantation in children. CDR1 and CDR2 from the germline V gene are WSHSY and SAAADI. The ends lost 2 bases at V and 2 bases at J; junction bases unmatched: 9. CDR3 length: 16 residues. In its sample, this clonotype was seen a few times. The TCRbeta library was prepared with unique molecular identifiers. TCRdb used MiXCR to reprocess the PCR reads, holding one entry per CDR3 protein. The sample shows about 980,000 distinct CDR3 sequences, roughly 29% of them seen only once. The clonotype was recovered from a boy under three years old who had a stem cell transplant for SCID, so the T cells may come from the graft donor. Material: PBMCs, mostly from graft donor cells, obtained 360 days after TCRalphabeta/CD19-depleted stem cell transplant. This chain connects TRBV10-2 to TRBJ2-7; 7 bases match TRBD2. CDR3 protein: CASSEGRPSGTYEQYF. CDR3 in DNA: TGCGCCAGCAGTGAGGGTCGCCCTAGCGGAACCTACGAGCAGTACTTC.